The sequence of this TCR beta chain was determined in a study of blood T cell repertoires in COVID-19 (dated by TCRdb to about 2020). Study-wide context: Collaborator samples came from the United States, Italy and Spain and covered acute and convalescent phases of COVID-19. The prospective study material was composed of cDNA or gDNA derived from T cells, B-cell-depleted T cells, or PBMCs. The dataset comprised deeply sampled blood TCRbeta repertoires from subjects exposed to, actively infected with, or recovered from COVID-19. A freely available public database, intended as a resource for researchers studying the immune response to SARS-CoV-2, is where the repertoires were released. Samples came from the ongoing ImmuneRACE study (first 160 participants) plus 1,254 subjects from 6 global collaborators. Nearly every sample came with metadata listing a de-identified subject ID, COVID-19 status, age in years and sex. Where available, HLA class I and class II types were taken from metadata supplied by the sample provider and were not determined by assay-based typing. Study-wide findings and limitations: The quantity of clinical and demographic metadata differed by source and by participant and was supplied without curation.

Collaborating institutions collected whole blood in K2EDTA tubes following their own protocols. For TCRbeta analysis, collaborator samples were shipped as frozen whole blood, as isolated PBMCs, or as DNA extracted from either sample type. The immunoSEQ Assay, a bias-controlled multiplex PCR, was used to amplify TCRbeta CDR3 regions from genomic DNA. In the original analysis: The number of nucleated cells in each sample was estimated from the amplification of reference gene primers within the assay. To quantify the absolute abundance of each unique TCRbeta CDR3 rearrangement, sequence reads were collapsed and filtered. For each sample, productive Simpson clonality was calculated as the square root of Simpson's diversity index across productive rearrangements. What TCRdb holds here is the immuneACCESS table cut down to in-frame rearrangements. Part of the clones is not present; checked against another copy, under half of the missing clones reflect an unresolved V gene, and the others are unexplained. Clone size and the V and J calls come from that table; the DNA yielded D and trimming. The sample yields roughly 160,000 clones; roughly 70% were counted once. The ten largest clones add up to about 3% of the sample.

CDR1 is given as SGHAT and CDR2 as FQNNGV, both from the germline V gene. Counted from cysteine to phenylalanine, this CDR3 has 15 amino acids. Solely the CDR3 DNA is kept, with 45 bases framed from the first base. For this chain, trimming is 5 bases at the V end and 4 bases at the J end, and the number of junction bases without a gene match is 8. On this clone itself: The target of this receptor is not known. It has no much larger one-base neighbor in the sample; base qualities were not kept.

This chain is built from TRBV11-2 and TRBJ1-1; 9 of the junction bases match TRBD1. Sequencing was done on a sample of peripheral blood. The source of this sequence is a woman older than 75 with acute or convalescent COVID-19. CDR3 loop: CASSRARDRATEAFF. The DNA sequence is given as TGTGCCAGCAGCCGAGCCCGGGACAGGGCCACTGAAGCTTTCTTT.